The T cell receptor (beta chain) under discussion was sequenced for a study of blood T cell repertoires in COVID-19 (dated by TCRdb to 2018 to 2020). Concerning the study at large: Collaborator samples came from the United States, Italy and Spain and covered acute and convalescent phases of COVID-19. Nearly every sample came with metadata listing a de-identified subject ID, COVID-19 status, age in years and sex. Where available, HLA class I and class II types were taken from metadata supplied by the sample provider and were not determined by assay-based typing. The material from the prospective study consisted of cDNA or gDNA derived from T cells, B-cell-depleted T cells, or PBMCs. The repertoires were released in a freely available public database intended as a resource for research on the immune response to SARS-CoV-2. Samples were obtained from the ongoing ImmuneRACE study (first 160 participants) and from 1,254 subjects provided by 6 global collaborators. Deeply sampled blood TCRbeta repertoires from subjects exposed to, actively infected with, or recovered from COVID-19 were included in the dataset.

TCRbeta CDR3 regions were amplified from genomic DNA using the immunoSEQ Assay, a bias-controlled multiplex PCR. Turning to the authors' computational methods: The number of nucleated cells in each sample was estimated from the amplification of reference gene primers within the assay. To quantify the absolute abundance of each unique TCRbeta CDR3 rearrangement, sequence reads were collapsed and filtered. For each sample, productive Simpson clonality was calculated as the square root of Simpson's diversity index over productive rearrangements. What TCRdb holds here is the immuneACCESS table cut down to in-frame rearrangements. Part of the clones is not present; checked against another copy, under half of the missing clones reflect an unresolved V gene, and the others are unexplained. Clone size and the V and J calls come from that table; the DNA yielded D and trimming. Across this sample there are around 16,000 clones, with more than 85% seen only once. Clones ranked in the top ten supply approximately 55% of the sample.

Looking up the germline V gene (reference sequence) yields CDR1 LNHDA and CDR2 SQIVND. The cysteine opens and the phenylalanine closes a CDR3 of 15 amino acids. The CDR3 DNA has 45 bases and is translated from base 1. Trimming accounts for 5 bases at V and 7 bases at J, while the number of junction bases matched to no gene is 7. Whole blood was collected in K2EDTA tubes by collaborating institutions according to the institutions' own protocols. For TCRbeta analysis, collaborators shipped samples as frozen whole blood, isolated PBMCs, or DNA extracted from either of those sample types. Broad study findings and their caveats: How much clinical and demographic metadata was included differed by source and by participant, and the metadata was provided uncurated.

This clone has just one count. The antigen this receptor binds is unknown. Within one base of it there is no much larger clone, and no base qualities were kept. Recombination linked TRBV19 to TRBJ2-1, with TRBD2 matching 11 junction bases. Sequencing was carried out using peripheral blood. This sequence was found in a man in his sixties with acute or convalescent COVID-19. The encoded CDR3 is CASSSLAGGRNEQFF. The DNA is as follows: TGTGCCAGTAGTTCATTAGCGGGGGGGAGAAATGAGCAGTTCTTC.